A single sample is the source of the 9 T cell receptor beta chains below, sequenced in a study of blood T cell repertoires in COVID-19. Measured with immunoSEQ multiplex PCR; TCRdb has only the in-frame clones, and not every one. The table records about 15,000 clones, about 93% of them present only once. The sequencing sample was made of peripheral blood. The receptor source for this set is a man between 60 and 70 years old with active COVID-19.

There are a few counts of this clone. In DNA form, the CDR3 reads TGCGCCAGCAGCTGGGCTGGGGACTATAATCAGCCCCAGCATTTT. Translation: CASSWAGDYNQPQHF. The chain has TRBV5-1 and TRBJ1-5; a possible D gene is TRBD1 (5 bases). CDR1 is SGHRS, CDR2 YFSETQ, per germline. This CDR3 has 15 residues. The germline V and J ends were trimmed by 3 bases and 4 bases, with 14 bases remaining between them.

The chain is built from TRBV18 and TRBJ1-2, with 10 bases matching TRBD1. V gave up 4 bases and J gave up 12 bases; unmatched junction bases: 8. Germline V gene lookup returns CDR1 KGHSH and CDR2 LQKENI. The CDR3 is 13 residues long. CDR3 sequence (DNA): TGTGCCAGCTCACGAGGGGACAGGGGCGGTCACACCTTC. It is translated as CASSRGDRGGHTF.

The chain combines TRBV15 with TRBJ1-2, with 8 bases that match TRBD1. This CDR3 is built from 17 residues. V dropped 1 base and J dropped 2; count of bases not matched to a gene: 9. CDR1 is LNHNV and CDR2 is YYDKDF in the germline V gene (reference sequence). The CDR3 region is CATSRGQGAERNYGYTF. In DNA, the CDR3 is TGTGCCACCAGCAGAGGGCAGGGGGCTGAAAGAAACTATGGCTACACCTTC.

The chain carries TRBV5-1 and TRBJ2-5, with 14 bases aligning to TRBD2. Trimming took 4 bases from V and 2 from J; bases not matched to a gene: 4. Germline CDR1 SGHRS, CDR2 YFSETQ. There are 16 residues in the CDR3. The CDR3: CASSQGLAGGQETQYF. In nucleotides, the CDR3 is TGCGCCAGCAGCCAAGGACTAGCGGGGGGACAAGAGACCCAGTACTTC.

This clone was picked up a small number of times. The rearrangement links TRBV7-6 to TRBJ1-1; 7 bases align to TRBD1. The CDR3 sequence is 18 residues long. Per germline, CDR1 SGHVS and CDR2 FNYEAQ. V shed 4 bases, J shed 0 bases, and the junction held 14 bases outside the gene matches. The DNA for the CDR3 is TGTGCCAGCAGCTCAGGATCGACAGGGCTATACATGAACACTGAAGCTTTCTTT. Its translation: CASSSGSTGLYMNTEAFF.

The chain is built from TRBV10-3 and TRBJ1-1; 7 bases line up with TRBD1. Trimming cost V 3 bases and J 5 bases; bases outside gene matches: 6. The germline V gene encodes CDR1 ENHRY and CDR2 SYGVKD. The CDR3 sequence is 14 residues long. In nucleotides, the CDR3 is TGTGCCATCAGTGATTCAGGGGGGAGTACTGAAGCTTTCTTT. This codes for CAISDSGGSTEAFF.

In DNA form, the CDR3 reads TGTGCCAGCAGCTCGGCCTGGCGGGGGGCTGGAGATACGCAGTATTTT. Encoded protein: CASSSAWRGAGDTQYF. The chain is built from TRBV7-2 and TRBJ2-3; 8 bases are a match to TRBD2. There are 16 residues in the CDR3. In germline, CDR1 is SGHTA, CDR2 FQGNSA. V was pared by 4 bases and J by 5 bases, with 11 bases of the junction left unmatched.

This chain's CDR3 is CARSIEGALFPPLHF. The CDR3 DNA sequence: TGTGCCAGGTCGATTGAGGGGGCGCTTTTTCCCCCCCTCCACTTT. The chain is built from TRBV27 and TRBJ1-6; 7 positions agree with TRBD1. J lost 13 bases, V lost 9 bases, and 18 bases had no gene match. CDR1 is MNHEY, CDR2 SMNVEV, per germline (reference sequence). The CDR3 has 15 amino acids.

V usage is TRBV11-2 and J usage is TRBJ2-3; maybe TRBD2 (6 bases). V lost 5 bases and J lost 7, with 10 bases in between. The germline V gene encodes CDR1 SGHAT and CDR2 FQNNGV. This CDR3 contains 12 residues. As DNA, the CDR3 is TGTGCCAGCAGCCTACTAGCTCATACGCAGTATTTT. Encoded protein: CASSLLAHTQYF.